The rows below give T cell receptor beta chains drawn from one sample of a study of T cells in Graves' hyperthyroidism and ophthalmopathy. One entry per CDR3 protein, called by TCRdb with MiXCR from the multiplex PCR reads. The repertoire has 350,000 to 400,000 distinct CDR3 sequences, 15% to 20% of them found once; the top ten carry 3.7%. The sequenced sample was blood. The source of these receptors is a woman aged 18-29 years with Graves' hyperthyroidism. Each CDR3 is given with its conserved first and last residue. Fields, in order: J gene, V gene, D gene, clone size, CDR3 DNA, CDR3 protein. D genes are given only for firm matches. Part of the rows lack a size; the others show once, few, many or a class for expanded clones.

TRBJ1-5 | TRBV2 | - | many | TGTGCCAGCAGACCGTCCGTCAATAGCAATCAGCCCCAGCATTTT | CASRPSVNSNQPQHF
TRBJ1-3 | TRBV12-3/TRBV12-4 | - | many | TGTGCCAGCAGCCGGAGGTCCTCTGGAAACACCATATATTTT | CASSRRSSGNTIYF
TRBJ1-1 | TRBV5-1 | - | many | TGCGCCAGCAGCTTGGGGGTGATGAACACTGAAGCTTTCTTT | CASSLGVMNTEAFF
TRBJ2-3 | TRBV5-1 | - | - | TGCGCCAGCACCCGGACTAGCACAGATACGCAGTATTTT | CASTRTSTDTQYF
TRBJ1-2 | TRBV28 | TRBD1 | many | TGTGCCAGCAGTTTATGGGACAGGGGGCGTGATGGCTACACCTTC | CASSLWDRGRDGYTF
TRBJ1-6 | TRBV12-3/TRBV12-4 | TRBD1 | many | TGTGCCAGCACCCTCAGGGGGTATTCACCCCTCCACTTT | CASTLRGYSPLHF
TRBJ1-6 | TRBV12-3/TRBV12-4 | - | many | TGTGCCAGCAGTTTAAGGCCCTTCGATAATTCACCCCTCCACTTT | CASSLRPFDNSPLHF
TRBJ1-1 | TRBV20-1 | - | few | TGCAGTGCTAGCGCTACAGTGAACACTGAAGCTTTCTTT | CSASATVNTEAFF
TRBJ2-2 | TRBV12-3/TRBV12-4 | - | - | TGTGCCAGCAGTTTATTGGGCTCCGGGGAGCTGTTTTTT | CASSLLGSGELFF
TRBJ2-7 | TRBV6-1 | TRBD2 | - | TGTGCCAGCAAAAAAGGTTGGAGCGGGGAGGGCTACGAGCAGTACTTC | CASKKGWSGEGYEQYF
TRBJ1-5 | TRBV11-2 | - | many | TGTGCCAGCAGCTTGGGCGTTTTGGCAGTCGATCAGCCCCAGCATTTT | CASSLGVLAVDQPQHF
TRBJ2-2 | TRBV18 | TRBD2 | - | TGTGCCAGCTCACTTGGGAGACTAGCCAACACCGGGGAGCTGTTTTTT | CASSLGRLANTGELFF
TRBJ2-7 | TRBV6-1 | - | many | TGTGCCAGCAGTGAAGCAGGTCGGGACCCCTACGAGCAGTACTTC | CASSEAGRDPYEQYF
TRBJ2-5 | TRBV6-5 | - | many | TGTGCCAGCGGACGGGGGCCTAATCAAGAGACCCAGTACTTC | CASGRGPNQETQYF
TRBJ2-7 | TRBV29-1 | TRBD2 | few | TGCAGCGCTAGCGGGGCTTGGTACCACGAGCAGTACTTC | CSASGAWYHEQYF
TRBJ1-5 | TRBV30 | - | - | TGTGCCTGGACCCCGGTACAGGGCTATCAGCCCCAGCATTTT | CAWTPVQGYQPQHF
TRBJ2-3 | TRBV20-1 | - | many | TGCAGTGCTAGCGAGGATCGAGTGAGCACAGATACGCAGTATTTT | CSASEDRVSTDTQYF
TRBJ1-2 | TRBV7-4 | - | many | TGTGCCAGCAGCCCCCCAGGGACAACCTGGCACTATGGCTACACCTTC | CASSPPGTTWHYGYTF
TRBJ2-5 | TRBV10-3 | - | - | TGTGCCATCAGCCAACTACCGGGTCTCGAAGAGACCCAGTACTTC | CAISQLPGLEETQYF
TRBJ2-7 | TRBV5-5 | TRBD1 | many | TGTGCCAGCAGCACACAGGGGGGCCCGGGGGAAGAGCAGTACTTC | CASSTQGGPGEEQYF
TRBJ2-7 | TRBV2 | TRBD2 | many | TGTGCCAGCAGTGAATTATTTCCGTGGGCTAGCGGGGAAAGAGGGGCCTACGAGCAGTACTTC | CASSELFPWASGERGAYEQYF
TRBJ2-7 | TRBV12-3/TRBV12-4 | - | many | TGTGCCAGCAGTTTACATGAGGGGACCTACGAGCAGTACTTC | CASSLHEGTYEQYF
TRBJ2-5 | TRBV30 | TRBD1 | - | TGTGCCTGGAGGGGACAGAACCAAGAGACCCAGTACTTC | CAWRGQNQETQYF
TRBJ1-1 | TRBV18 | - | - | TGTGCCAGCTCCCTGGGGGTTAGCACTGAAGCTTTCTTT | CASSLGVSTEAFF
TRBJ2-5 | TRBV20-1 | - | many | TGCAGTGCTAGAGTCCGTCCACAAGAGACCCAGTACTTC | CSARVRPQETQYF
TRBJ2-7 | TRBV5-1 | - | many | TGCGCCACTCGGCGGGACACCCTTAACTACGAGCAGTACTTC | CATRRDTLNYEQYF
TRBJ2-5 | TRBV6-5 | - | many | TGTGCCAGCAGTTCCCCCCAAGGGAGGGGGCGAGGGGAGACCCAGTACTTC | CASSSPQGRGRGETQYF
TRBJ2-7 | TRBV11-2 | TRBD1 | - | TGTGCCAGCAGCCCCGGACAGGGAGTAGGGGAGCAGTACTTC | CASSPGQGVGEQYF
TRBJ1-5 | TRBV12-3/TRBV12-4 | - | many | TGTGCCAGCAGTTTGTCTAGGGAAAGCAATCAGCCCCAGCATTTT | CASSLSRESNQPQHF
TRBJ1-2 | TRBV6-2/TRBV6-3 | - | - | TGTGCCAGCAGTTACCCGCCGGGACGGTCTAACTATGGCTACACCTTC | CASSYPPGRSNYGYTF
TRBJ2-2 | TRBV7-3 | - | - | TGTGCCAGCAGCGAAGCACTGGGCGGGGAGCTGTTTTTT | CASSEALGGELFF
TRBJ2-6 | TRBV6-5 | - | many | TGTGCCAGCAGTTACTCGTCTCCGGGTACTGGGGCCAACGTCCTGACTTTC | CASSYSSPGTGANVLTF
TRBJ2-5 | TRBV7-8 | TRBD1 | few | TGTGCCAGCAGCCCCCCGGGACAGGGAGAAGAGACCCAGTACTTC | CASSPPGQGEETQYF
TRBJ1-2 | TRBV12-3/TRBV12-4 | - | many | TGTGCCAGCAGTCCCGGCCCGGGGAGCAATGGCTACACCTTC | CASSPGPGSNGYTF
TRBJ1-5 | TRBV12-3/TRBV12-4 | TRBD1 | many | TGTGCCAGCGGACAGGGGCGTCGGAGCAATCAGCCCCAGCATTTT | CASGQGRRSNQPQHF
TRBJ1-2 | TRBV28 | TRBD1 | many | TGTGCCAGCAGTTCCGCCGGGACAGGGGGCAGCTATGGCTACACCTTC | CASSSAGTGGSYGYTF
TRBJ2-5 | TRBV28 | - | - | TGTGCCAGCGCCCGTCTTGGGGTCAGGAAGGAGACCCAGTACTTC | CASARLGVRKETQYF
TRBJ1-1 | TRBV7-9 | - | many | TGTGCCAGCAGCTTAGAGGCCCCAGCCGACACTGAAGCTTTCTTT | CASSLEAPADTEAFF
TRBJ2-6 | TRBV2 | - | - | TGTGCCAGTGCCCTTCGGGCCAACGTCCTGACTTTC | CASALRANVLTF
TRBJ2-5 | TRBV28 | - | - | TGTGCCAGCAGTTTATTCCACCGGGACTGGCAAGAGACCCAGTACTTC | CASSLFHRDWQETQYF
TRBJ1-1 | TRBV29-1 | - | many | TGCAGCGCCCAAGCCCCGGGACCGGTTAACACTGAAGCTTTCTTT | CSAQAPGPVNTEAFF
TRBJ2-4 | TRBV5-1 | - | - | TGCGCCAGCAGAGAGGAAAACATTCAGTACTTC | CASREENIQYF
TRBJ1-1 | TRBV5-1 | - | many | TGCGCCAGCAGCTCGAGGCGGGGACCTGAAGCTTTCTTT | CASSSRRGPEAFF
TRBJ2-5 | TRBV12-5 | - | - | TGTGCTAGTGGTTTGGGAAACTTCCAAGAGACCCAGTACTTC | CASGLGNFQETQYF
TRBJ1-2 | TRBV15 | - | - | TGTGCCACCAGCAGAGTAAGGGGTTGGTACACCTTC | CATSRVRGWYTF
TRBJ2-2 | TRBV30 | - | - | TGTGCCTGGAGTGGATACACTACCGGGGAGCTGTGTTTT | CAWSGYTTGELCF
TRBJ2-2 | TRBV6-4 | - | many | TGTGCCAGCAGTGACTTCACCGGGGAGCTGTTTTTT | CASSDFTGELFF
TRBJ2-2 | TRBV12-3/TRBV12-4 | - | many | TGTGCCAGCAGCCTGATAGGGGGACCTAACACCGGGGAGCTGTTTTTT | CASSLIGGPNTGELFF
TRBJ2-7 | TRBV4-2 | TRBD2 | many | TGTGCCAGCAGCCAAGAGTCTATCGGCGGGGGATCCTCCTACGAGCAGTACTTC | CASSQESIGGGSSYEQYF
TRBJ1-1 | TRBV5-1 | - | many | TGCGCCAGCAGCTTGAGGGGACAGAACACTGAAGCTTTCTTT | CASSLRGQNTEAFF
TRBJ2-7 | TRBV3-1 | TRBD1 | many | TGTGCCAGCAGCCGAAGACAGCGGACAGGGTACGAGCAGTACTTC | CASSRRQRTGYEQYF
TRBJ1-2 | TRBV20-1 | TRBD1 | many | TGCAGTGCTAGCCAACAGGGGGAAGACTATGGCTACACCTTC | CSASQQGEDYGYTF
TRBJ1-5 | TRBV10-3 | TRBD1 | - | TGTGCCACCGCGCGGGGGACAGGGGGCAATCAGCCCCAGCATTTT | CATARGTGGNQPQHF